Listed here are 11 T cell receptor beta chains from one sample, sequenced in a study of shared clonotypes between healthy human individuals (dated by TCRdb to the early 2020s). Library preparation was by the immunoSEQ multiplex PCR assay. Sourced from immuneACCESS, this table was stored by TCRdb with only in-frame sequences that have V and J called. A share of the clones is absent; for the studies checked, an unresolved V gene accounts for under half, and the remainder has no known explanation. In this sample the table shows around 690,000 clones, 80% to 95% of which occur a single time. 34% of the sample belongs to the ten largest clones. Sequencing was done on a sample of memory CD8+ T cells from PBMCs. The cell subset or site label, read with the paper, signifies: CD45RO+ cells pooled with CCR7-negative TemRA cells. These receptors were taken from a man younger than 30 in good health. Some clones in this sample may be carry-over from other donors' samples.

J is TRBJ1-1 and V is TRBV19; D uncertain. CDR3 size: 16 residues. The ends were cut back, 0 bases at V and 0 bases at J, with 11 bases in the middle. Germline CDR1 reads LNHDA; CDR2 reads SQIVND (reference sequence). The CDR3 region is CASSIDQGAMNTEAFF. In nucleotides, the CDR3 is TGTGCCAGTAGTATAGACCAAGGCGCGATGAACACTGAAGCTTTCTTT. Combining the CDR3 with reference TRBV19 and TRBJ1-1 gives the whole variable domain DGGITQSPKYLFRKEGQNVTLSCEQNLNHDAMYWYRQDPGQGLRLIYYSQIVNDFQKGDIAEGYSVSREKKESFPLTVTSAQKNPTAFYLCASSIDQGAMNTEAFFGQGTRLTVV.

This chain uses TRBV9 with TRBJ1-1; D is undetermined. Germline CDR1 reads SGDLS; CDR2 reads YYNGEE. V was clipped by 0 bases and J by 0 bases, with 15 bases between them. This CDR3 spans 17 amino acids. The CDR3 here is CASSVVPQTSLNTEAFF. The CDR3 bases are TGTGCCAGCAGCGTAGTACCCCAGACCAGTTTGAACACTGAAGCTTTCTTT.

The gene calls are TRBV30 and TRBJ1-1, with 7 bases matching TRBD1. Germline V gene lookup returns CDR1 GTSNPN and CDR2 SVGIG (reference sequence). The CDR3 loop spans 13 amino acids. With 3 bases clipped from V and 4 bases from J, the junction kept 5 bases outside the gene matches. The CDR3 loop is CAWRLGGLTEAFF. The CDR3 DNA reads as TGTGCCTGGAGGCTAGGGGGCCTCACTGAAGCTTTCTTT.

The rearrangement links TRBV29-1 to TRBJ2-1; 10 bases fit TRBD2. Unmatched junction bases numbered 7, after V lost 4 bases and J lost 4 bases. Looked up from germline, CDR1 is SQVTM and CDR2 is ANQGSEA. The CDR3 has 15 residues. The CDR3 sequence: CSVGAGGTFYNEQFF. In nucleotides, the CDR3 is TGCAGCGTTGGAGCGGGAGGGACGTTTTACAATGAGCAGTTCTTC.

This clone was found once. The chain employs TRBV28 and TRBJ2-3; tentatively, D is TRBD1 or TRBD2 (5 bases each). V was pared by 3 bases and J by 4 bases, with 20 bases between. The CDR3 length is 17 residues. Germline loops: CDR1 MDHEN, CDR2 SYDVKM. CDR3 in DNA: TGTGCCAGCAGTTTGTTCGGGGTATGGGTGGGGGCAGATACGCAGTATTTT. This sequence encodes CASSLFGVWVGADTQYF.

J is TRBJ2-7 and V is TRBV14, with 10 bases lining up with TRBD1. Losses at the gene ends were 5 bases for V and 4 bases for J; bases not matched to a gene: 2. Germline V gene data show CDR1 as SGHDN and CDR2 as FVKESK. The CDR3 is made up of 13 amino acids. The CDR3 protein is CASSWDRGYEQYF. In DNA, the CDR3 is TGTGCCAGCAGCTGGGACAGGGGTTACGAGCAGTACTTC.

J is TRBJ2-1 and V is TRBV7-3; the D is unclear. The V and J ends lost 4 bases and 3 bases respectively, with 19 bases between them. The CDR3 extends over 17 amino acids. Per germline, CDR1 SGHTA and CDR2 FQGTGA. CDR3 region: CASSSWIRNPGYNEQFF. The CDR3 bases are TGTGCCAGCAGCTCCTGGATCCGGAACCCAGGCTACAATGAGCAGTTCTTC.

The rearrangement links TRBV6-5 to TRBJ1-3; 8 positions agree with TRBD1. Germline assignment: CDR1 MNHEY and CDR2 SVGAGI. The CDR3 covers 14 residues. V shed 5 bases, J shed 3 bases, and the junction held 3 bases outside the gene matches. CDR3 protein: CASSPGGDGNTIYF. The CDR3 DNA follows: TGTGCCAGCAGTCCAGGGGGCGATGGAAACACCATATATTTT.

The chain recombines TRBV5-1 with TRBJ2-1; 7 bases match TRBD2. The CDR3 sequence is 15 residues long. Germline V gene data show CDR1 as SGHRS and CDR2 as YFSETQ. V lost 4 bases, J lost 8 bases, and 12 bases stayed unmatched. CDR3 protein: CASSPGGSGRDEQFF. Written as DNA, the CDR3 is TGCGCCAGCAGCCCCGGGGGGTCGGGTCGGGATGAGCAGTTCTTC.

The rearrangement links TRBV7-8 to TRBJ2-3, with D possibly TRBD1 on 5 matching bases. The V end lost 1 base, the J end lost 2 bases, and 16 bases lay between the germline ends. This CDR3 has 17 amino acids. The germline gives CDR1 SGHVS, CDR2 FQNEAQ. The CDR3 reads CASSLGAVGRTTDTQYF. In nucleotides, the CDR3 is TGTGCCAGCAGCTTAGGGGCTGTGGGGCGAACCACAGATACGCAGTATTTT.

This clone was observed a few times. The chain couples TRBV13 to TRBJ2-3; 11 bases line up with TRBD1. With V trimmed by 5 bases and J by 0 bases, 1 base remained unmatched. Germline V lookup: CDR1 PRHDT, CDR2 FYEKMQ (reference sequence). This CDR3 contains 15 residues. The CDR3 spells CASSGQGASTDTQYF. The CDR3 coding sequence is TGTGCCAGCAGCGGACAGGGGGCAAGCACAGATACGCAGTATTTT.